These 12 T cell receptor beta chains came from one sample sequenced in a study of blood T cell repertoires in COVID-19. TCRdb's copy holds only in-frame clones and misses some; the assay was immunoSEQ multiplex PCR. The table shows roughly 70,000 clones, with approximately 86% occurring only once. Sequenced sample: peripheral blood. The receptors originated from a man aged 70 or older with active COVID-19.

CDR3 bases: TGTGCCACCAGTGATCGACAGGGTACCCCCTACGAGCAGTACTTC. Translated, it gives CATSDRQGTPYEQYF. The chain links TRBV24-1 to TRBJ2-7; the match to TRBD1 covers 7 bases. The junction had 6 bases not matched to a gene; V was cut back by 3 bases and J by 2 bases. Germline V gives CDR1 KGHDR, CDR2 SFDVKD. The length of the CDR3 is 15 residues.

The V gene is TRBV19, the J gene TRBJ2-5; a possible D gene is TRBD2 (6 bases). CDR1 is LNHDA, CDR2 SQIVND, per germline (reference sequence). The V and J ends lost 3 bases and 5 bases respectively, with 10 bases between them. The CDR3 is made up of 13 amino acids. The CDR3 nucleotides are TGTGCCAGTAGTATGGGGGGTTGGGAGACCCAGTACTTC. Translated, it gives CASSMGGWETQYF.

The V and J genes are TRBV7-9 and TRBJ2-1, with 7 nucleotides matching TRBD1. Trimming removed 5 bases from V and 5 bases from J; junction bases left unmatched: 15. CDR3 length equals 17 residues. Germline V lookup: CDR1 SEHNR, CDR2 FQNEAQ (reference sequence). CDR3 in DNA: TGTGCCAGCAGCCCTCGCAGGGGGATACTTCGGAACAATGAGCAGTTCTTC. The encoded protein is CASSPRRGILRNNEQFF.

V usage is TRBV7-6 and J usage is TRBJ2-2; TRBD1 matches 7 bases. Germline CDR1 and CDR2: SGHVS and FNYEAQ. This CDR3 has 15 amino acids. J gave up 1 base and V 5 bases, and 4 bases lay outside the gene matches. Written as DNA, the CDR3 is TGTGCCAGCAGCCGCCGGGACAGGAACACCGGGGAGCTGTTTTTT. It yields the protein CASSRRDRNTGELFF.

CDR3 residues: CASSQGGGSYEQYF. The DNA of the CDR3 is TGTGCCAGCAGCCAAGGGGGGGGGTCCTACGAGCAGTACTTC. This chain connects TRBV4-2 to TRBJ2-7; 7 positions agree with TRBD2. V was pared by 1 base and J by 1 base, with 1 base of the junction left unmatched. Looked up from germline, CDR1 is LGHNA and CDR2 is YNFKEQ. The CDR3 contains 14 residues.

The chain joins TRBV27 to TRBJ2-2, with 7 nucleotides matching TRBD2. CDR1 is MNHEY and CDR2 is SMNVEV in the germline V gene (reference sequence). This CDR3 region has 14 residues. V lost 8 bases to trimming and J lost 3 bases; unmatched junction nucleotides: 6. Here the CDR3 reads CASLGLADTGELFF. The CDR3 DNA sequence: TGTGCCAGCCTCGGGCTAGCGGACACCGGGGAGCTGTTTTTT.

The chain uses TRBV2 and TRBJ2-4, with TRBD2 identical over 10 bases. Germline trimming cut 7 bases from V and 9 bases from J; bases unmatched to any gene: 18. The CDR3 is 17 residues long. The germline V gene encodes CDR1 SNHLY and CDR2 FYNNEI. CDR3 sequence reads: CASTPWVAGGPDPIQYF. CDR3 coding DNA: TGTGCCAGCACCCCGTGGGTAGCGGGAGGACCGGACCCCATTCAGTACTTC.

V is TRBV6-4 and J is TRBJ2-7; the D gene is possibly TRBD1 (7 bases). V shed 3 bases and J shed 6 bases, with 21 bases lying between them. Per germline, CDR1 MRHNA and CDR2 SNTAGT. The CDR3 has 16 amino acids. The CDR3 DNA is TGTGCCAGCAGTGATAGTGTGGGGCAGGGGGGTTGCGAGCAGTACTTC. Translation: CASSDSVGQGGCEQYF.

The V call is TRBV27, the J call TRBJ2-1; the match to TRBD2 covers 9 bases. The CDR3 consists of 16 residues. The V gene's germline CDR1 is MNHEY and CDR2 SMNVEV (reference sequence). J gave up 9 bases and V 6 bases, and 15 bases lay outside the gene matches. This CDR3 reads CASRPTPGLAVGEQFF. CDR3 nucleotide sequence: TGTGCCAGCAGGCCAACGCCGGGACTAGCCGTTGGTGAGCAGTTCTTC.

The CDR3 reads CASSLWPYEQYF. The CDR3, as DNA: TGTGCCAGCAGTTTGTGGCCCTACGAGCAGTACTTC. The V call is TRBV28, the J call TRBJ2-7; no clear D gene. This CDR3 is built from 12 residues. Trimming cost V 3 bases and J 2 bases, with 5 bases left between them. CDR1 is MDHEN, CDR2 SYDVKM, per germline.

The CDR3 here is CASSFTASGVSSYNEQFF. DNA for the CDR3: TGCGCCAGCAGCTTCACGGCTAGCGGGGTAAGCTCCTACAATGAGCAGTTCTTC. This sequence joins TRBV5-1 and TRBJ2-1, with 9 positions matching TRBD2. With 2 bases clipped from V and 0 bases from J, the junction kept 9 bases outside the gene matches. CDR3 length: 18 amino acids. The germline V gene has CDR1 SGHRS and CDR2 YFSETQ.

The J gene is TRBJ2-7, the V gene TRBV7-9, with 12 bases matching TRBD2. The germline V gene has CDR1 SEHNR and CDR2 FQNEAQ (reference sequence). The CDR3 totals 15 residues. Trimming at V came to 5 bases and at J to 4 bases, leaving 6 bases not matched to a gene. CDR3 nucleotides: TGTGCCAGCAGCCAAGGACTAGCGGGAATATACGAGCAGTACTTC. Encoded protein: CASSQGLAGIYEQYF.